This T cell receptor beta chain was retrieved from a study of cytomegalovirus exposure and HLA in healthy donors. Broader study findings: CMV antigen specificity of a few CMV-associated chains was confirmed in vitro. Indistinguishability led to the exclusion of some V segments, TRBV6-2 and TRBV6-3 included. There were reportedly fewer N-insertions in an Asian-associated ancestry cluster than the approximately 640-donor mean, in a later analysis. Reports described diagnosis of cytomegalovirus status by the classifier as highly specific and sensitive.

The CDR3 has 14 amino acids. The V gene lost 2 bases and the J gene lost 2 bases, with 9 bases spanning the gap. The V gene's germline CDR1 is SGHVS and CDR2 FQNEAQ. This clone was seen only a few times. The antigen remains undetermined. PCR amplification relied on 60 Vbeta primers (plus 13 Jbeta primers). Repertoires were generated with immunoSEQ multiplex PCR, while TCRdb's copy carries only in-frame clones and drops some. The sample yields 200,000 to 250,000 clones, about three quarters seen once. The chain joins TRBV7-8 to TRBJ2-5; D is unclear. This TCR derives from a man in his late teens or twenties in good health and CMV-seronegative. The sequenced sample consisted of PBMCs. The DNA for the CDR3 is TGTGCCAGCAGCTTAATGCCAGGACAAGAGACCCAGTACTTC. Its translation: CASSLMPGQETQYF.